Below are 29 T cell receptor beta chains sequenced from a single sample in a study of early T cells in non-severe SARS-CoV-2 infection. TCRdb reprocessed the 5' RACE reads via MiXCR and lists one record per CDR3 protein. The sample has 50,000 to 70,000 distinct CDR3 sequences, just under 9% seen once; the top ten hold under 20%. The source material was whole blood. These receptors were taken from an adult who was a healthcare worker with PCR-confirmed SARS-CoV-2 infection or an uninfected control (not recorded which).

This clonotype was detected only a few times. This rearrangement joins TRBV14 to TRBJ2-1; D may be TRBD1 (6 bases). The V gene lost 1 base and the J gene lost 7 bases, with 11 bases spanning the gap. Per germline, CDR1 SGHDN and CDR2 FVKESK. The CDR3 sequence is 14 residues long. The CDR3 bases are TGTGCCAGCAGCCAAGTTTACAGGGAGAATGAGCAGTTCTTC. It yields the protein CASSQVYRENEQFF.

This clonotype has at least ten counts. The CDR3 DNA follows: TGCAGCGTCCTCCCTAGCGGGAGTTACGGCGGGGAGCTGTTTTTT. Protein: CSVLPSGSYGGELFF. This chain joins TRBV29-1 and TRBJ2-2; the match to TRBD2 covers 10 bases. The CDR3 runs to 15 residues. The germline V gene encodes CDR1 SQVTM and CDR2 ANQGSEA. V was clipped by 6 bases and J by 7 bases; unmatched bases: 11.

This clonotype was observed many times. The chain uses TRBV7-2 and TRBJ2-5; TRBD1 agrees at 10 bases. Germline V gene sequence: CDR1 SGHTA, CDR2 FQGNSA. The J segment lost 2 bases and the V segment lost 3 bases, leaving 3 bases of the junction unmatched. The CDR3 consists of 15 residues. Written as DNA, the CDR3 is TGTGCCAGCAGCTTTTGGACAGGGGGTCAAGAGACCCAGTACTTC. Its translation: CASSFWTGGQETQYF.

The table lists this clonotype with a few counts. One end of the junction does not line up with germline, which may come from a read error. The chain has TRBV7-9 and TRBJ2-7; 11 nucleotides match TRBD1. Germline V gene lookup returns CDR1 SEHNR and CDR2 FQNEAQ (reference sequence). The CDR3 covers 15 residues. The DNA of the CDR3 is TGTGTCAGCAGCTCCCCGGGACAGGGGGACTACGAGCAGTACTTC. This encodes CVSSSPGQGDYEQYF.

This clonotype was counted at least ten times. This chain uses TRBV24-1 with TRBJ2-1; D tentatively fits TRBD1 or TRBD2 (6 bases each). The V and J ends lost 1 base and 8 bases respectively, with 14 bases between them. This CDR3 is built from 15 residues. Germline-derived CDR1 and CDR2 are KGHDR and SFDVKD. The CDR3 nucleotides read TGTGCCACCAGTGATTTAAGGGTTAGGGGGGATGAGCAGTTCTTC. Protein product: CATSDLRVRGDEQFF.

This clonotype has ten or more counts. The chain employs TRBV14 and TRBJ1-1; D not resolved. The V gene's germline CDR1 is SGHDN and CDR2 FVKESK. Trimming removed 0 bases from V and 9 bases from J, with 20 bases in between. The CDR3 length is 16 residues. The CDR3 DNA sequence: TGTGCCAGCAGCCAAGATAGGACCCCGACCCTCGAGAAAGCTTTCTTT. This translates into CASSQDRTPTLEKAFF.

This clonotype was found many times. The chain employs TRBV6-5 and TRBJ1-6, with 7 bases identical to TRBD1. The CDR3 has 14 residues. With V trimmed by 5 bases and J by 10 bases, 8 bases remained unmatched. In germline, CDR1 is MNHEY, CDR2 SVGAGI. CDR3 coding DNA: TGTGCCAGCAGTCCCCGACAGGGAGGCTCACCCCTCCACTTT. Residues: CASSPRQGGSPLHF.

CDR3 sequence (DNA): TGTGCCACCAGTGATGGGGACAGGGGGCGCCGAGCTTTCTTT. This gives the protein CATSDGDRGRRAFF. J is TRBJ1-1 and V is TRBV24-1; 12 bases line up with TRBD1. The CDR3 has 14 residues. The ends lost 3 bases at V and 10 bases at J; junction bases unmatched: 5. CDR1 KGHDR and CDR2 SFDVKD come from the germline V gene.

This clonotype was found a few times. The chain carries TRBV7-2 and TRBJ2-3; D may match TRBD1 or TRBD2 (5 bases each). The CDR3 loop spans 13 amino acids. Germline loops: CDR1 SGHTA, CDR2 FQGNSA. The ends were cut back, 10 bases at V and 4 bases at J, with 15 bases in the middle. CDR3 nucleotides: TGTGCCAAAGCGAGGGGCCCGGCAGATACGCAGTATTTT. The encoded protein is CAKARGPADTQYF.

This clonotype was picked up many times. This chain links TRBV11-3 with TRBJ2-5; a possible D gene is TRBD2 (6 bases). The CDR3 has 14 amino acids. Germline V lookup: CDR1 SGHNT, CDR2 YENEEA. Trimming pared 5 bases from V and 9 bases from J, leaving 19 bases between. Here the CDR3 DNA reads TGTGCCAGCAGCGGGGAGGAGGGCCCCCTGGCCCAGTACTTC. Protein sequence: CASSGEEGPLAQYF.

This clonotype appeared once. One junction end disagrees with the germline gene, perhaps due to a read error. This chain uses TRBV28 with TRBJ2-7; D unclear. The germline V gene has CDR1 MDHEN and CDR2 SYDVKM. The CDR3 runs to 16 residues. CDR3 region: CASSLLAQVSSYGQYF. The CDR3 DNA is TGTGCCAGCAGTTTACTTGCGCAGGTTTCCTCCTACGGGCAGTACTTC.

This clonotype occurred many times. This rearrangement joins TRBV27 to TRBJ2-7, with 10 bases that match TRBD1. Unmatched junction bases numbered 0, after V lost 4 bases and J lost 6 bases. CDR3 size: 12 residues. Germline V gene sequence: CDR1 MNHEY, CDR2 SMNVEV (reference sequence). The CDR3 is CASSWTGGEQYF. In DNA, the CDR3 is TGTGCCAGCAGTTGGACAGGGGGCGAGCAGTACTTC.

V gene TRBV29-1 combines with J gene TRBJ1-2; 7 bases match TRBD1. V shed 6 bases, J shed 13 bases, and the junction held 11 bases outside the gene matches. Germline CDR1 reads SQVTM; CDR2 reads ANQGSEA. The CDR3 is made up of 11 amino acids. The CDR3 DNA is TGCAGCGTAAGGGACAGATGGGAGCGCACCTTC. Amino acids: CSVRDRWERTF.

This clonotype was found many times. The chain is built from TRBV6-5 and TRBJ1-1; D gene ambiguous. V gave up 5 bases and J gave up 1 base, with 11 bases separating them. The V gene's germline CDR1 is MNHEY and CDR2 SVGAGI. CDR3 length: 14 residues. In DNA form, the CDR3 reads TGTGCCAGCAGTCCCAGTGTGCGGAACACTGAAGCTTTCTTT. Translated: CASSPSVRNTEAFF.

There are many counts of this clonotype. This sequence joins TRBV20-1 and TRBJ2-7; 7 nucleotides agree with TRBD2. The CDR3 is made up of 13 amino acids. Per germline, CDR1 DFQATT and CDR2 SNEGSKA (reference sequence). The CDR3 protein is CSPASGNAYEQYF. The CDR3 coding sequence is TGCAGCCCCGCTAGCGGCAATGCCTACGAGCAGTACTTC.

This clonotype was seen repeatedly, ten times or more. The CDR3 here is CASRLTGRTTEAFF. In DNA, the CDR3 is TGTGCCAGCAGGTTGACAGGGAGGACCACTGAAGCTTTCTTT. This chain joins TRBV12-3 or TRBV12-4 and TRBJ1-1, with 7 bases fitting TRBD1. There are 14 residues in the CDR3. V was clipped by 6 bases and J by 4 bases; unmatched bases: 8.

In this sample, this clonotype turned up once. The chain carries TRBV5-6 and TRBJ1-1; D is unresolved. V was trimmed by 4 bases and J by 0 bases, leaving 10 bases between them. Germline V gene sequence: CDR1 SGHDT, CDR2 YYEEEE. The CDR3 loop spans 14 amino acids. CDR3 DNA sequence: TGTGCCAGCAGCGCTCAGGTTATGAACACTGAAGCTTTCTTT. Residues: CASSAQVMNTEAFF.

V is TRBV4-3 and J is TRBJ1-4; no definite D call. Germline CDR1 LGHNA, CDR2 YSLEER. V lost 0 bases and J lost 0, with 8 bases in between. This CDR3 is built from 16 residues. CDR3 loop: CASSQDAWATNEKLFF. The CDR3 region has the DNA TGCGCCAGCAGCCAAGACGCTTGGGCAACTAATGAAAAACTGTTTTTT.

Ten or more counts support this clonotype. This chain's CDR3 is CASSDVTGSYEQYF. CDR3 sequence (DNA): TGTGCCAGCAGTGATGTGACAGGCTCCTACGAGCAGTACTTC. The chain uses TRBV25-1 and TRBJ2-7; a possible D gene is TRBD1 (6 bases). V was shortened by 3 bases and J by 0 bases, with 9 bases between the two germline ends. The length of the CDR3 is 14 residues. The V gene's germline CDR1 is MGHDK and CDR2 SYGVNS.

This clonotype was detected many times. V is TRBV7-3 and J is TRBJ1-5; 12 bases align to TRBD1. The CDR3 consists of 20 residues. V was pared by 7 bases and J by 0 bases, with 16 bases of the junction left unmatched. Per the germline V gene, CDR1 is SGHTA and CDR2 is FQGTGA. This CDR3 is CASTYPPWDRGPSSNQPQHF. CDR3 DNA sequence: TGTGCCAGCACTTACCCTCCGTGGGACAGGGGGCCGAGTAGCAATCAGCCCCAGCATTTT.

This clonotype has a count of ten or more. The chain links TRBV9 to TRBJ2-1; TRBD2 is a possible D gene (6 bases). Germline loops: CDR1 SGDLS, CDR2 YYNGEE. V lost 1 base and J lost 12, with 17 bases in between. The CDR3 is 14 amino acids. CDR3 nucleotide sequence: TGTGCCAGCAGCGTAACGGGAGTACCGGTTGGGCAGTTCTTC. Amino acids: CASSVTGVPVGQFF.

This sequence joins TRBV7-2 and TRBJ2-7; 7 bases match TRBD1. The junction had 6 bases not matched to a gene; V was cut back by 6 bases and J by 4 bases. The CDR3 contains 13 residues. CDR1 SGHTA and CDR2 FQGNSA come from the germline V gene. CDR3: CASRSTGAYEQYF. The CDR3 bases are TGTGCCAGCAGGAGTACAGGGGCGTACGAGCAGTACTTC.

The table lists this clonotype with many counts. The V gene is TRBV6-5, the J gene TRBJ2-1, with 11 positions matching TRBD2. J lost 7 bases, V lost 2 bases, and 7 bases had no gene match. CDR1 and CDR2 (germline): MNHEY, SVGAGI. The CDR3 consists of 16 residues. The CDR3 bases are TGTGCCAGCAGTTACCTGGGAACTAGCGGGAGTAATGAGCAGTTCTTC. It yields the protein CASSYLGTSGSNEQFF.

The chain recombines TRBV9 with TRBJ1-2, with D possibly TRBD1 on 5 matching bases. The CDR3 has 13 residues. From germline, CDR1 is SGDLS and CDR2 YYNGEE. Between the trimmed V and J ends, which lost 3 bases and 6 bases, there was a span of 12 bases. The CDR3 DNA sequence: TGTGCCAGCAGCGCAACTAACAGGAATGGCTACACCTTC. It translates to CASSATNRNGYTF. The entire variable domain, with the rest obtained from reference TRBV9 and TRBJ1-2, is as follows: DSGVTQTPKHLITATGQRVTLRCSPRSGDLSVYWYQQSLDQGLQFLIQYYNGEERAKGNILERFSAQQFPDLHSELNLSSLELGDSALYFCASSATNRNGYTFGSGTRLTVV.

This rearrangement joins TRBV7-2 to TRBJ2-3; D possibly matches TRBD1 or TRBD2 (6 bases each). This CDR3 contains 15 residues. The germline V and J ends were trimmed by 5 bases and 4 bases, with 16 bases remaining between them. Germline lookup yields CDR1 SGHTA and CDR2 FQGNSA. CDR3 sequence (DNA): TGTGCCAGCAGCCCGGGGGCGAGATTGGCAGATACGCAGTATTTT. The encoded protein is CASSPGARLADTQYF.

V is TRBV29-1 and J is TRBJ2-7, with D unclear. The CDR3 is made up of 13 amino acids. CDR1 is SQVTM, CDR2 ANQGSEA, per germline. Trimming took 3 bases from V and 2 from J, leaving 11 bases between them. The CDR3 coding sequence is TGCAGCGTTGAGGGCGGTACTACCTACGAGCAGTACTTC. Translation: CSVEGGTTYEQYF.

This clonotype appeared many times. The CDR3 coding sequence is TGTGCCAGCAGCTTAGCCTCCCCCGGGGCGACCTACGAGCAGTACTTC. It codes for CASSLASPGATYEQYF. This rearrangement joins TRBV11-2 to TRBJ2-7; D tentatively fits TRBD1 or TRBD2 (5 bases each). The CDR3 length is 16 residues. Germline V lookup: CDR1 SGHAT, CDR2 FQNNGV. The V gene lost 1 base and the J gene lost 2 bases, with 15 bases spanning the gap.

This clonotype was recorded at least ten times. The chain uses TRBV19 and TRBJ1-3; no clear D gene. The V and J ends lost 7 bases and 2 bases respectively, with 9 bases between them. The V gene's germline CDR1 is LNHDA and CDR2 SQIVND (reference sequence). CDR3 length: 13 residues. CDR3 coding DNA: TGTGCCAGTAATAAGGGCGCTGGAAACACCATATATTTT. Translating it yields CASNKGAGNTIYF.

This clonotype was recorded a few times. V and J are TRBV7-9 and TRBJ2-1; unclear D gene. V was cut by 6 bases and J by 4 bases, with 16 bases left in between. In germline, CDR1 is SEHNR, CDR2 FQNEAQ (reference sequence). The CDR3 spans 15 residues. Here the CDR3 reads CASRNIPPSYNEQFF. CDR3 coding DNA: TGTGCCAGCAGAAATATCCCTCCGTCTTACAATGAGCAGTTCTTC.